The rows below give T cell receptor beta chains drawn from one sample of a study of CD8 T cells in ankylosing spondylitis. TCRdb reprocessed the 5' RACE reads via MiXCR and lists one record per CDR3 protein. This sample has 100,000 or so distinct CDR3 sequences, with more than 20% found just once. The sequenced material came from synovial fluid, either unsorted or a sorted T cell fraction (not recorded which). These receptor sequences come from a male donor with ankylosing spondylitis. The CDR3 runs from the conserved cysteine through the conserved F or W. The D gene is left open where the match is weak. Size is stated for part of the rows, as once, few or many counts, or as a class when the clone is expanded.

clone_size | j_call | d_call | v_call | cdr3_nt | cdr3_aa
once | TRBJ2-1 | NA | TRBV5-1 | TGCGCCAGCAGCTTGGCGGCAGGGGTTTTGGATGAGCAGTTCTTC | CASSLAAGVLDEQFF
NA | TRBJ2-2 | TRBD2 | TRBV12-3/TRBV12-4 | TGTGCCAGCACCATTGAGGGACTAGCGGACACCGGGGAGCTGTTTTTT | CASTIEGLADTGELFF
many | TRBJ1-1 | NA | TRBV7-9 | TGTGCCAGCACGGATTACACTGAAGCTTTCTTT | CASTDYTEAFF
NA | TRBJ1-3 | NA | TRBV7-2 | TGTGCCAGCAGCTTAGTGGGCCCGAGCTCTGGAAACACCATATATTTT | CASSLVGPSSGNTIYF
many | TRBJ1-2 | NA | TRBV5-1 | TGCGCCAGCAGCTTCGAGACACCTAACTATGGCTACACCTTC | CASSFETPNYGYTF
NA | TRBJ2-1 | NA | TRBV7-9 | TGTGCCAGCAGCCCCCGTTGGGGCAATGAGCAGTTCTTC | CASSPRWGNEQFF
NA | TRBJ2-7 | NA | TRBV7-2 | TGTGCCAGCAGCTTAGTTCGCGCATTGAACGAGCAGTACTTC | CASSLVRALNEQYF
NA | TRBJ2-5 | NA | TRBV4-2 | TGTGCCAGCAGCCGGGAGAGGTACCAAGAGACCCAGTACTTC | CASSRERYQETQYF
NA | TRBJ1-2 | TRBD1 | TRBV4-1 | TGCGCCAGCAGCCAAGACGTACAGGGGATCTATGGCTACACCTTC | CASSQDVQGIYGYTF
few | TRBJ2-1 | NA | TRBV11-3 | TGTGCCAGCAGCCTCAATCGGGTTCCCGGGGAGCAGTTCTTC | CASSLNRVPGEQFF
NA | TRBJ2-2 | TRBD2 | TRBV20-1 | TGCAGTGCCTTAGACCAGCGGGGAGGCGCCGGGGAGCTGTTTTTT | CSALDQRGGAGELFF
many | TRBJ2-2 | TRBD2 | TRBV14 | TGTGCCAGCAGCCACAAGTATAGCGGGAGCCAAGTACGGTGGAACACCGGGGAGCTGTTTTTT | CASSHKYSGSQVRWNTGELFF